This TCR beta chain was sequenced during a study of blood T cell repertoires in COVID-19. Study as a whole: The study drew acute and convalescent COVID-19 samples from the United States, Italy and Spain. Sample material is recorded as cDNA or gDNA derived from T cells, B-cell-depleted T cells, or PBMCs.

V was cut by 5 bases and J by 5 bases, with 16 bases left in between. Looked up from germline, CDR1 is MNHEY and CDR2 is SVGEGT. This CDR3 is built from 14 residues. In the original processing: Nucleated cell counts were estimated from reference gene primer amplification. The table came from immunoSEQ multiplex PCR; TCRdb's copy has only in-frame clones and leaves some out. V and J calls and clone size are those listed in that table; D and trimming were worked out from the DNA. The sample shows around 130,000 clones, approximately 85% of them seen only once. This receptor was taken from a human donor in a cohort sampled during active COVID-19. J is TRBJ2-7 and V is TRBV6-2 or TRBV6-3, with D maybe TRBD2 (5 bases). The specimen was peripheral blood. In DNA, the CDR3 is TGTGCCAGCAGTGGGCTCAACGGGAAGGACGAGCAGTACTTC. Its protein product is CASSGLNGKDEQYF.